A single T cell receptor beta chain is shown here with its context. The antigen remains unidentified. TCR beta cDNA was made by 5'RACE template switching with UMIs. TCRdb reprocessed the 5' RACE reads, with one entry per CDR3 protein and no DNA. This table lists fewer than 400,000 distinct CDR3 sequences. This sample was included in a study of T cells expressing NK-cell markers. In the study overall: TCR beta repertoires came from sorted CD3+CD56+NKG2C+, CD3+CD56+NKG2C- and CD3+CD56-NKG2C+ T cells. HCMV seropositivity marked seven of the eight sequenced donors; one was seronegative. Study-wide results and limits: Nothing established the HCMV specificity of expanded NKG2C+ T cell clones.

The CDR3 runs 12 residues. CDR1 and CDR2 (germline): SEHNR, FQNEAQ (reference sequence). V is TRBV7-9 and J is TRBJ2-7. The sample was blood T cells: a sorted CD56 or NKG2C T cell subset, CD4+ or CD8+ T cells, or bulk PBMC T cells (not recorded which). The receptor comes from a man between 18 and 69 years old in good health. CDR3 region: CASSTDPYEQYF. Using reference TRBV7-9 and TRBJ2-7 for the parts outside the CDR3, the full variable domain is DTGVSQNPRHKITKRGQNVTFRCDPISEHNRLYWYRQTLGQGPEFLTYFQNEAQLEKSRLLSDRFSAERPKGSFSTLEIQRTEQGDSAMYLCASSTDPYEQYFGPGTRLTVT.